These 16 T cell receptor beta chains were all obtained from the same sample, sequenced in a study of blood T cell repertoires in COVID-19. Generated by immunoSEQ multiplex PCR, the TCRdb table keeps only in-frame clones and is missing some. The table shows approximately 110,000 clones, with about 85% occurring only once. The sequencing sample was made of peripheral blood. The receptors come from a man aged 50 to 60 with acute or convalescent COVID-19.

This clone was recorded a few times. This chain uses TRBV7-9 with TRBJ2-7, with D unclear. Germline values: CDR1 SEHNR, CDR2 FQNEAQ (reference sequence). The CDR3 is 13 amino acids. V lost 0 bases and J lost 0, with 3 bases in between. CDR3 nucleotide sequence: TGTGCCAGCAGCTTAGCCGGCTCCTACGAGCAGTACTTC. Translation gives CASSLAGSYEQYF.

The chain recombines TRBV19 with TRBJ1-1; a possible D gene is TRBD1 (5 bases). Germline CDR1 is LNHDA and CDR2 is SQIVND (reference sequence). The V gene lost 7 bases and the J gene lost 2 bases, with 11 bases spanning the gap. CDR3 length: 13 amino acids. CDR3 sequence (DNA): TGTGCCAGTAAGTCCAGGGATAACACTGAAGCTTTCTTT. Its protein is CASKSRDNTEAFF.

V and J are TRBV9 and TRBJ2-4, with 8 bases lining up with TRBD1. Germline V gene lookup returns CDR1 SGDLS and CDR2 YYNGEE. V was pared by 2 bases and J by 9 bases, with 10 bases of the junction left unmatched. The CDR3 spans 15 residues. DNA of the CDR3: TGTGCCAGCAGCGTGACGGACAGGGAAGACGGCATTCAGTACTTC. It translates to CASSVTDREDGIQYF.

This chain connects TRBV3-1 (or the pseudogene TRBV3-2) to TRBJ2-7; weak D call: TRBD1 (6 bases). With 7 bases removed from V and 5 bases from J, the gap between germline ends came to 12 bases. The CDR3 runs 12 residues. CDR1 LGHDT and CDR2 YNNKEL come from the germline V gene (reference sequence). CDR3 region: CASTFQGNEQYF. The CDR3 coding sequence is TGTGCCAGCACTTTTCAGGGGAACGAGCAGTACTTC.

The chain links TRBV6-5 to TRBJ2-7; TRBD1 is a possible D gene (5 bases). Trimming took off 2 bases at V and 2 bases at J, with 13 bases between the two ends. Germline CDR1 MNHEY, CDR2 SVGAGI. This CDR3 has 15 residues. DNA for the CDR3: TGTGCCAGCAGTTACGCGCAGGGTACCCCCTACGAGCAGTACTTC. Amino acids: CASSYAQGTPYEQYF.

The rearrangement links TRBV7-9 to TRBJ1-5; D not certain. V was cut by 3 bases and J by 3 bases, with 9 bases left in between. This CDR3 region has 14 residues. The germline CDR1 and CDR2 sequences are SEHNR and FQNEAQ (reference sequence). This CDR3 reads CASSLGGPNQPQHF. CDR3 DNA sequence: TGTGCCAGCAGCTTGGGAGGGCCCAATCAGCCCCAGCATTTT.

V gene TRBV4-1 combines with J gene TRBJ1-4; D call uncertain. The CDR3 sequence is 16 residues long. CDR1 is MGHRA, CDR2 YSYEKL, per germline. V gave up 0 bases and J gave up 5 bases, with 13 bases separating them. The chain's CDR3 is CASSQDTAGTNEKLFF. CDR3 sequence (DNA): TGCGCCAGCAGCCAAGATACCGCAGGTACCAATGAAAAACTGTTTTTT.

This chain uses TRBV19 with TRBJ1-1; 10 nucleotides match TRBD1. The CDR3 is 14 amino acids. With 5 bases clipped from V and 5 bases from J, the junction kept 5 bases outside the gene matches. Germline lookup yields CDR1 LNHDA and CDR2 SQIVND (reference sequence). The CDR3 protein is CASSFGTGATEAFF. The CDR3 coding sequence is TGTGCCAGTAGTTTCGGGACAGGGGCGACTGAAGCTTTCTTT. The variable domain in full, completed from reference TRBV19 and TRBJ1-1, reads DGGITQSPKYLFRKEGQNVTLSCEQNLNHDAMYWYRQDPGQGLRLIYYSQIVNDFQKGDIAEGYSVSREKKESFPLTVTSAQKNPTAFYLCASSFGTGATEAFFGQGTRLTVV.

The rearrangement uses TRBV15 and TRBJ2-6; D possibly corresponds to TRBD1 (6 bases). This CDR3 has 17 residues. The V gene lost 5 bases and the J gene lost 0 bases, with 14 bases spanning the gap. Germline V gene sequence: CDR1 LNHNV, CDR2 YYDKDF (reference sequence). This CDR3 is CATSGQGPYSGANVLTF. DNA for the CDR3: TGTGCCACCAGCGGTCAGGGGCCCTACTCTGGGGCCAACGTCCTGACTTTC.

The chain joins TRBV19 to TRBJ2-7, with a tentative D call TRBD1 (6 bases). The length of the CDR3 is 15 residues. The V gene's germline CDR1 is LNHDA and CDR2 SQIVND (reference sequence). V was trimmed by 5 bases and J by 7 bases, leaving 21 bases between them. CDR3 in DNA: TGTGCCAGTAGTCTACGGCAAGGGGGTCTGGGGGAGCAGTACTTC. This gives the protein CASSLRQGGLGEQYF.

The chain links TRBV9 to TRBJ2-5, with 9 nucleotides matching TRBD1. The length of the CDR3 is 16 residues. Germline loops: CDR1 SGDLS, CDR2 YYNGEE. The V and J ends lost 0 bases and 2 bases, in that order; junction bases with no gene match: 5. The CDR3 nucleotides read TGTGCCAGCAGCGTAGGAGTCGGGACAGGGCAAGAGACCCAGTACTTC. Protein product: CASSVGVGTGQETQYF.

The chain uses TRBV9 and TRBJ1-2, with TRBD1 as a possible D gene (5 bases). Germline assignment: CDR1 SGDLS and CDR2 YYNGEE. The CDR3 has 16 residues. V was clipped by 4 bases and J by 0 bases, with 16 bases between them. The CDR3 region has the DNA TGTGCCAGCAGCCCCCCCGGAAGGGGTACTAACTATGGCTACACCTTC. Encoded protein: CASSPPGRGTNYGYTF.

This clone has a handful of counts. This CDR3 reads CASSLGVQGYQPQHF. The CDR3 region has the DNA TGTGCCAGCAGCTTAGGTGTGCAGGGGTATCAGCCCCAGCATTTT. This chain uses TRBV7-2 with TRBJ1-5, with D possibly TRBD1 on 6 matching bases. The V gene lost 1 base and the J gene lost 5 bases, with 12 bases spanning the gap. Looked up from germline, CDR1 is SGHTA and CDR2 is FQGNSA. The CDR3 sequence is 15 residues long.

This sequence joins TRBV5-1 and TRBJ2-7; TRBD1 is a possible D gene (6 bases). The V end lost 3 bases, the J end lost 2 bases, and 15 bases lay between the germline ends. This CDR3 spans 15 amino acids. Looked up from germline, CDR1 is SGHRS and CDR2 is YFSETQ. The CDR3 is CASSSGDTGTYEQYF. The CDR3 DNA reads TGCGCCAGCAGCTCTGGGGACACAGGGACCTACGAGCAGTACTTC.

J is TRBJ2-7 and V is TRBV5-3, with a weak D call TRBD1 (6 bases). TRBV5-3 is marked as an open reading frame, function uncertain. With 3 bases removed from V and 0 bases from J, the gap between germline ends came to 16 bases. This CDR3 comprises 16 residues. The CDR3 here is CARSCNRATTSYEQYF. The CDR3 bases are TGTGCCAGAAGCTGCAACAGGGCCACGACCTCCTACGAGCAGTACTTC.

The chain combines TRBV2 with TRBJ2-7, with 8 bases lining up with TRBD1. The V segment lost 6 bases and the J segment 6 bases; nucleotides outside the gene matches: 7. The germline V gene has CDR1 SNHLY and CDR2 FYNNEI. This CDR3 region has 13 residues. CDR3: CASSYRGSGEQYV. The CDR3, as DNA: TGTGCCAGCAGCTACAGGGGGTCGGGCGAGCAGTACGTC.